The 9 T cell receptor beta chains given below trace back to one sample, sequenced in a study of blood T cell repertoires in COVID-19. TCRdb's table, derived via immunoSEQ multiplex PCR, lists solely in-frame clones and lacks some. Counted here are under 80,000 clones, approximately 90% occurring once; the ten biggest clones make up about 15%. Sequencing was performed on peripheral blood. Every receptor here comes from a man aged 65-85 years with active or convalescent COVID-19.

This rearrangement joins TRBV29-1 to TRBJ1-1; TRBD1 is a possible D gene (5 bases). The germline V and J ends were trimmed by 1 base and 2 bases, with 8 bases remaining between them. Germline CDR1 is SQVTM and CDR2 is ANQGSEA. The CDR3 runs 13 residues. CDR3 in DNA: TGCAGCGTTGAAGGACAGTTAAACACTGAAGCTTTCTTT. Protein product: CSVEGQLNTEAFF.

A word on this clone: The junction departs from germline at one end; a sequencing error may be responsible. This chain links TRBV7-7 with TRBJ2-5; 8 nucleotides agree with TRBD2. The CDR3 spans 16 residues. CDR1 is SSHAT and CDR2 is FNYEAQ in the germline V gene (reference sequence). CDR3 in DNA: TGTGCTAGCAGCCCCATCGGGTCTAGCGGGCAAGAGACCCAGTACTTC. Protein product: CASSPIGSSGQETQYF.

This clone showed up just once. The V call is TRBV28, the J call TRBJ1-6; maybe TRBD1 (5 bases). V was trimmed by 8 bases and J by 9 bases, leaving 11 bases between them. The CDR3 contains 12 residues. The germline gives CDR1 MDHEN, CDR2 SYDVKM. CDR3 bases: TGTGCCAGCGGAGGGGAGGGTTCACCCCTCCACTTT. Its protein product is CASGGEGSPLHF.

CDR3 sequence reads: CASSEVNGGDQPQHF. CDR3 nucleotide sequence: TGTGCCAGCAGTGAAGTTAACGGGGGGGATCAGCCCCAGCATTTT. The chain recombines TRBV2 with TRBJ1-5; possibly TRBD1 for D (5 bases). The CDR3 is 15 amino acids. Trimming pared 1 base from V and 5 bases from J, leaving 12 bases between. Germline values: CDR1 SNHLY, CDR2 FYNNEI.

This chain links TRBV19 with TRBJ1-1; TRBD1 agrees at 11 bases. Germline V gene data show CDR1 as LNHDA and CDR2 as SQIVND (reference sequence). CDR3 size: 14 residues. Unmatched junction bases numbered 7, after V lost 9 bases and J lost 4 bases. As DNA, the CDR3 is TGTGCCAGCCATTACGGGACAGGGGGCACTGAAGCTTTCTTT. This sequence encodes CASHYGTGGTEAFF.

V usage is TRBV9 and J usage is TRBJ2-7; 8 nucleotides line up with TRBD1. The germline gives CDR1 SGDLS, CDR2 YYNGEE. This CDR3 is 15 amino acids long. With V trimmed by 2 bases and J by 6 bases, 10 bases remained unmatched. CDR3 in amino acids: CASSVRGQAEGEQYF. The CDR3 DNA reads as TGTGCCAGCAGCGTCAGGGGGCAGGCTGAGGGCGAGCAGTACTTC. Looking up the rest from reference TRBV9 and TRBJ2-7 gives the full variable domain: DSGVTQTPKHLITATGQRVTLRCSPRSGDLSVYWYQQSLDQGLQFLIQYYNGEERAKGNILERFSAQQFPDLHSELNLSSLELGDSALYFCASSVRGQAEGEQYFGPGTRLTVT.

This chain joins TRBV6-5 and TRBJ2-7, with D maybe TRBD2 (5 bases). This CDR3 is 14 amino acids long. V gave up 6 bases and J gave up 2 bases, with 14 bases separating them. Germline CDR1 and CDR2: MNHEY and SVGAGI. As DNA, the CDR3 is TGTGCCAGCAGCACCATATCGGGGACCTACGAGCAGTACTTC. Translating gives CASSTISGTYEQYF.

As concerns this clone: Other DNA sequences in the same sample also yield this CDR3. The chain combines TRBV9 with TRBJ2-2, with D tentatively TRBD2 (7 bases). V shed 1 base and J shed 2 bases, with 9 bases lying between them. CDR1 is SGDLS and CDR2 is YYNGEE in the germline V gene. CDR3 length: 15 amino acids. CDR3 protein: CASSVSGGNTGELFF. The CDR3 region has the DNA TGTGCCAGCAGCGTATCGGGGGGCAACACCGGGGAGCTGTTTTTT.

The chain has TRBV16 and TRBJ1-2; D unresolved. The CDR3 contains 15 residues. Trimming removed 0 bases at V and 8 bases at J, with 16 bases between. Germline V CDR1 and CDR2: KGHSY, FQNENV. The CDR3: CASSQSMGPPGGYTF. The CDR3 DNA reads TGTGCCAGCAGCCAATCGATGGGCCCCCCTGGAGGCTACACCTTC.